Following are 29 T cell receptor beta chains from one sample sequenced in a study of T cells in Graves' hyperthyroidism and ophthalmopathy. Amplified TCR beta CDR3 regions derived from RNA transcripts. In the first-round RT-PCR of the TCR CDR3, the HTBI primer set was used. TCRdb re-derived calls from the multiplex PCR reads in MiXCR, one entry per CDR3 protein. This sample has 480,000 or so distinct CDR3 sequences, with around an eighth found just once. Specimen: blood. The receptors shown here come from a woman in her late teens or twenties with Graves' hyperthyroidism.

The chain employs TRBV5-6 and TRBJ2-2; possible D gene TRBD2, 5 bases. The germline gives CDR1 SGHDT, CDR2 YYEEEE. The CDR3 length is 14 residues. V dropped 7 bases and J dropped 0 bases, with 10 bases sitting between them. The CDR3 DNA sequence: TGTGCCAGCCGGACTCTCGCGAACACCGGGGAGCTGTTTTTT. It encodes CASRTLANTGELFF.

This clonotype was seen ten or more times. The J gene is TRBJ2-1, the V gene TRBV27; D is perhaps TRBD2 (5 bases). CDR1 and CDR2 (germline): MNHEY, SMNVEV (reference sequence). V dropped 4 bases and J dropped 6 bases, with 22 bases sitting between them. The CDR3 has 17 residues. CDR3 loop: CASSYSRSGRLANEQFF. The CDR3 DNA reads TGTGCCAGCAGTTACTCCCGGAGCGGTCGACTGGCCAATGAGCAGTTCTTC.

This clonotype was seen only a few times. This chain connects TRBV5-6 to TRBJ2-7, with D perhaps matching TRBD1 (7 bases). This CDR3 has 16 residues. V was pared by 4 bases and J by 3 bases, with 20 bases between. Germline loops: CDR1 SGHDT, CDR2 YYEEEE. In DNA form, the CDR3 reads TGTGCCAGCAGCACCCACAGGGGAGGAGTGAACTACGAGCAGTACTTC. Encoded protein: CASSTHRGGVNYEQYF.

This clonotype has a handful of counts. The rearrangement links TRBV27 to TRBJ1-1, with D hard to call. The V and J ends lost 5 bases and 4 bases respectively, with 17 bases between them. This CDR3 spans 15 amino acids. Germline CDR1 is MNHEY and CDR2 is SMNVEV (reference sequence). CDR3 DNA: TGTGCCAGCAGTCCTCGCGGCCTGGGTAGCACTGAAGCTTTCTTT. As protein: CASSPRGLGSTEAFF.

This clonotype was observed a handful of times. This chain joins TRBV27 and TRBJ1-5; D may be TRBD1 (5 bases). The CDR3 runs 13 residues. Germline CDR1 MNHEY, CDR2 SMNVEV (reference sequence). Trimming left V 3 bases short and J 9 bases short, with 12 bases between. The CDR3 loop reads CASSFGPGGPQHF. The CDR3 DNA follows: TGTGCCAGCAGTTTCGGACCCGGGGGGCCCCAGCATTTT.

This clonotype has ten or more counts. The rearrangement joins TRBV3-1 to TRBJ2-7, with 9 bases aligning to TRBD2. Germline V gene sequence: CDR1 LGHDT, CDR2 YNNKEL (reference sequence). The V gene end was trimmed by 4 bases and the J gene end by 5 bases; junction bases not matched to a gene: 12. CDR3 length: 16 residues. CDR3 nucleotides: TGTGCCAGCAGCCCTTTGGAGGTAGCGGGAGATAACGAGCAGTACTTC. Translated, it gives CASSPLEVAGDNEQYF.

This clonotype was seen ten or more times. The CDR3, as DNA: TGTGCCAGCAGTGAAACAGGGGCGAATATCAGGCCCCAGCATTTT. Its translation is CASSETGANIRPQHF. The rearrangement links TRBV6-1 to TRBJ1-5, with TRBD1 identical over 7 bases. In germline, CDR1 is MNHNS, CDR2 SASEGT. The CDR3 has 15 residues. V lost 2 bases and J lost 9; bases outside the gene matches: 10.

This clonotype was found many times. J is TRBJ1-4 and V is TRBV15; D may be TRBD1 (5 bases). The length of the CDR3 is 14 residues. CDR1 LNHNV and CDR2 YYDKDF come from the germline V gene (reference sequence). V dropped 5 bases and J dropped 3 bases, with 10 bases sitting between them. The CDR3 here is CATSGQGANEKLFF. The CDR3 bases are TGTGCCACCAGCGGACAAGGGGCTAATGAAAAACTGTTTTTT.

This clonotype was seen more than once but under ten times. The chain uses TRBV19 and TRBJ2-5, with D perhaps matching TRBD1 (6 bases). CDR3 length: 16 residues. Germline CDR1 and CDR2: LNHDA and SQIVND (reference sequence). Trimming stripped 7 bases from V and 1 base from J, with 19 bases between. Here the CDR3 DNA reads TGTGCCAGTACCCCTAGAGGGGGAGCGTGCCAAGAGACCCAGTACTTC. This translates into CASTPRGGACQETQYF.

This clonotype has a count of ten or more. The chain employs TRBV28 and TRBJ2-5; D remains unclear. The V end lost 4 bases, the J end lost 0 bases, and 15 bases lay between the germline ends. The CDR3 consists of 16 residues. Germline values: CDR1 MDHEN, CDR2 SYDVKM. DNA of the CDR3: TGTGCCAGCAGTTCCTTGGGGTTCGGCCACCAAGAGACCCAGTACTTC. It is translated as CASSSLGFGHQETQYF.

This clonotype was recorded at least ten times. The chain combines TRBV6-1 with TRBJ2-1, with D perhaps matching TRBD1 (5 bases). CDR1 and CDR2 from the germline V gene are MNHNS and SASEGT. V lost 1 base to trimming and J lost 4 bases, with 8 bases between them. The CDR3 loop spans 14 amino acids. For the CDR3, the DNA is TGTGCCAGCAGTGAAGGAGCAGGGTACAATGAGCAGTTCTTC. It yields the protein CASSEGAGYNEQFF.

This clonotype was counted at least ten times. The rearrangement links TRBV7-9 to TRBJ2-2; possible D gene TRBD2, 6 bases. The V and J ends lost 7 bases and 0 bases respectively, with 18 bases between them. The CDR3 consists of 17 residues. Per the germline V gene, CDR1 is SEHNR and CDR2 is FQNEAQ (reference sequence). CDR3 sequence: CASTRGVAASNTGELFF. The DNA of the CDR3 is TGTGCCAGCACCCGTGGGGTAGCGGCCTCGAACACCGGGGAGCTGTTTTTT.

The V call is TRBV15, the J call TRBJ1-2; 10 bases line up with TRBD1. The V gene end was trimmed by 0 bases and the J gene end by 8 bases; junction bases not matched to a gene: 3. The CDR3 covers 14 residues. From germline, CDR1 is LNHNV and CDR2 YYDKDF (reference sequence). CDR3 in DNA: TGTGCCACCAGCAGAGATTGGGACAGGGGAGGCTACACCTTC. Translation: CATSRDWDRGGYTF.

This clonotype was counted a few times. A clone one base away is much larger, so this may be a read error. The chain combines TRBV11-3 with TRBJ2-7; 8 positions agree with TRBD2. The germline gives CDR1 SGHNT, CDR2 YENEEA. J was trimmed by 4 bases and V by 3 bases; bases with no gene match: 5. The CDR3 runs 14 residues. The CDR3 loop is CASSLLAGRYEQYV. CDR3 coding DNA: TGTGCCAGCAGCTTGTTAGCGGGGAGGTACGAGCAGTACGTC.

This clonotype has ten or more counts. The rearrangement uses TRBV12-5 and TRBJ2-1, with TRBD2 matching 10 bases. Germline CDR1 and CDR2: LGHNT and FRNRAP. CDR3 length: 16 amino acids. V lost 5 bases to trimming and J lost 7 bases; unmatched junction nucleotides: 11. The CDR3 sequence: CASGPTTSGIRNEQFF. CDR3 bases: TGTGCTAGTGGTCCCACAACTAGCGGGATTCGAAATGAGCAGTTCTTC.

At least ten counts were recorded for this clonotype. CDR3 in amino acids: CASSVGGPRAYNEQFF. The CDR3 nucleotides are TGTGCCAGCAGCGTAGGCGGACCCCGAGCCTACAATGAGCAGTTCTTC. This chain uses TRBV9 with TRBJ2-1; D gene ambiguous. Trimming removed 0 bases from V and 2 bases from J, with 12 bases in between. The germline gives CDR1 SGDLS, CDR2 YYNGEE. This CDR3 region has 16 residues.

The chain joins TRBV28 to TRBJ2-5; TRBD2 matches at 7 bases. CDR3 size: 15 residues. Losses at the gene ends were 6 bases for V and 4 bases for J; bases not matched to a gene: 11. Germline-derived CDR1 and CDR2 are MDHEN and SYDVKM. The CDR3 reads CASSEGTRELETQYF. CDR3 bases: TGTGCCAGCAGCGAGGGAACGCGGGAGTTAGAGACCCAGTACTTC.

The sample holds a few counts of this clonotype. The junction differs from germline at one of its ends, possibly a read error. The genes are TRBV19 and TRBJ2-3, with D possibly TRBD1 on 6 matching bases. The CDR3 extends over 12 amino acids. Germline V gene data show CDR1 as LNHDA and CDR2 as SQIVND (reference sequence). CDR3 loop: CASSIGTDTQCF. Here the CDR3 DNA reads TGTGCCAGTAGTATAGGGACAGATACGCAGTGTTTT.

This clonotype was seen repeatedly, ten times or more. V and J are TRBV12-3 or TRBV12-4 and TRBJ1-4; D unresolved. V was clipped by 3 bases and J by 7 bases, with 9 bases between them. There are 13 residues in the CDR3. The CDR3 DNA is TGTGCCAGCAGTTTTCGCGGACGTGAAAAACTGTTTTTT. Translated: CASSFRGREKLFF.

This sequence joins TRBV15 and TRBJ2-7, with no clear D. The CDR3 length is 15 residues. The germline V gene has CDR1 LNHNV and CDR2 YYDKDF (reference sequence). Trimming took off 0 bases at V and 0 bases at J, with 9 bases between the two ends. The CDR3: CATSRDLGFSYEQYF. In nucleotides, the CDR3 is TGTGCCACCAGCAGAGATTTGGGCTTCTCCTACGAGCAGTACTTC.

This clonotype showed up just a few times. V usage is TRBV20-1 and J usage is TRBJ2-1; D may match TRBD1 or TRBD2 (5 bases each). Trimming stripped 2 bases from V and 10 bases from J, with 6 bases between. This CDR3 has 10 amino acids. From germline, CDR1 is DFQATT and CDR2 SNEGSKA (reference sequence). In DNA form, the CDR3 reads TGCAGTGCTAGATGGGGGGAGCAGTTCTTC. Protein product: CSARWGEQFF.

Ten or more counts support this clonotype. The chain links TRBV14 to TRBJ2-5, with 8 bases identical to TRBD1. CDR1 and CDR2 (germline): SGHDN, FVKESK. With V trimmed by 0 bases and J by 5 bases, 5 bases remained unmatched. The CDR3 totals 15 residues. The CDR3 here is CASSQDAGGRETQYF. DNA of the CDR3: TGTGCCAGCAGCCAAGATGCAGGGGGCAGGGAGACCCAGTACTTC.

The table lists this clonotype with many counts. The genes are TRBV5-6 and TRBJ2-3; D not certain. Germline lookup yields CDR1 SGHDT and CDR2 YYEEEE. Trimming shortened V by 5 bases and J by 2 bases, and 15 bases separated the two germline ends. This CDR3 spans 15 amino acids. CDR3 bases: TGTGCCAGCAGTTCAGACCTAACCCTCACAGATACGCAGTATTTT. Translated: CASSSDLTLTDTQYF.

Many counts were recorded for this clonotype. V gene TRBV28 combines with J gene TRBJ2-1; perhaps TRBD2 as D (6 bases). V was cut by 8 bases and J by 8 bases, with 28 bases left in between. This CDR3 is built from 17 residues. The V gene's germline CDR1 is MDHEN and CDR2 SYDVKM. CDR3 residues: CASVPGTGDSIMYEQFF. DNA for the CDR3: TGTGCCAGCGTACCCGGGACCGGGGACTCCATTATGTATGAGCAGTTCTTC. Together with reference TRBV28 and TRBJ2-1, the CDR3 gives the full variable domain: DVKVTQSSRYLVKRTGEKVFLECVQDMDHENMFWYRQDPGLGLRLIYFSYDVKMKEKGDIPEGYSVSREKKERFSLILESASTNQTSMYLCASVPGTGDSIMYEQFFGPGTRLTVL.

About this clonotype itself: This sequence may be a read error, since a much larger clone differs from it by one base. In DNA form, the CDR3 reads TGTGCCGGCAGTGAAGAAATAGCCAAAAACATTCAGTACTTC. Amino acids: CAGSEEIAKNIQYF. This sequence joins TRBV2 and TRBJ2-4, with no clear D. Germline CDR1 SNHLY, CDR2 FYNNEI. The CDR3 sequence is 14 residues long.

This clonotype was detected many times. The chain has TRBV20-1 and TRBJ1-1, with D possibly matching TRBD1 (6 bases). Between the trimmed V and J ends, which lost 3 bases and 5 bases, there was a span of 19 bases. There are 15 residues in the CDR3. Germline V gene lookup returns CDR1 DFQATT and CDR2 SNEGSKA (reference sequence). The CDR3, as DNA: TGCAGTGCTAGCACGATAAGGGGGGTAGAGACTGAAGCTTTCTTT. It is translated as CSASTIRGVETEAFF.

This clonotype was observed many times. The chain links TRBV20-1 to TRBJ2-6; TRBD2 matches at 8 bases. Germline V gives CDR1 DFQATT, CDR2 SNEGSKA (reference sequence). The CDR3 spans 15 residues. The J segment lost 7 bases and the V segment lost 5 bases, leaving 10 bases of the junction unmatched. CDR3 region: CSAPSRRGVANVLTF. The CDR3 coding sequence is TGCAGTGCTCCCTCCAGGCGGGGGGTAGCCAACGTCCTGACTTTC.

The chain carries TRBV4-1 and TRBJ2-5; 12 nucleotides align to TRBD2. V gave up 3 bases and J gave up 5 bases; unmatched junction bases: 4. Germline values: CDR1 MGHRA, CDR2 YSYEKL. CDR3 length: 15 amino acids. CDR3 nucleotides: TGCGCCAGCAGCCAGGTTACTAGCGGGAGGGAGACCCAGTACTTC. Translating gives CASSQVTSGRETQYF.

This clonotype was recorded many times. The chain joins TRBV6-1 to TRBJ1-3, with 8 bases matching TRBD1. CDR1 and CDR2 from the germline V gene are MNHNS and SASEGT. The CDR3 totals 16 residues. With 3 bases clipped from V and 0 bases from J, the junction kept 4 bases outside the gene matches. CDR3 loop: CASSETGAYSGNTIYF. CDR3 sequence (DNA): TGTGCCAGCAGTGAGACAGGGGCCTACTCTGGAAACACCATATATTTT.